The clone carrying this TCR beta chain is a singleton in its sample. This record belongs to a study of blood T cell repertoires in COVID-19. Study summary: Sites across the United States, Italy and Spain contributed samples from acute and convalescent COVID-19. Sources were T cells, B-cell-depleted T cells, or PBMCs; the material itself was cDNA or gDNA.

As processed by the authors: Amplification of reference gene primers provided the estimated nucleated cell counts. The data were produced by immunoSEQ multiplex PCR, yet TCRdb's version contains in-frame clones alone and is incomplete. For V, J and clone size, that table is used; D and trimming come from the DNA. The sample gives hundreds of thousands of clones, 70% to 90% of which show up once; around 3.3% is in the top ten. V lost 4 bases and J lost 5, with 12 bases in between. CDR3 length: 13 residues. CDR1 and CDR2 (germline): SNHLY, FYNNEI. This clonotype was obtained from a man between 18 and 29 years old with active or convalescent COVID-19. Input material: peripheral blood. This chain connects TRBV2 to TRBJ2-7; D uncertain. CDR3 region: CASSVRLDHEQYF. CDR3 sequence (DNA): TGTGCCAGCAGTGTTCGGCTAGACCACGAGCAGTACTTC.